This TCR beta chain was sequenced in a study of blood T cell repertoires in COVID-19. Study-level information: Acute and convalescent COVID-19 samples came from the United States, Italy and Spain.

The CDR3 spans 13 residues. CDR1 and CDR2 (germline): LNHNV, YYDKDF (reference sequence). V shed 0 bases and J shed 8 bases, with 10 bases lying between them. Original data processing: Estimation of nucleated cell counts relied on the amplification of reference gene primers. Some clones are missing from TCRdb's copy, which holds only in-frame ones; the method was immunoSEQ multiplex PCR. That table gives V, J and clone size, and the DNA gave D and trimming. The sample holds about 88,000 clones; roughly 87% are singletons and the top ten take more than 14%. What was sequenced was peripheral blood. The origin of this receptor is a male donor with acute or convalescent COVID-19. The rearrangement joins TRBV15 to TRBJ1-1; no clear D gene. Written as DNA, the CDR3 is TGTGCCACCAGCAGAGATCTTGGCAGGGAAGCTTTCTTT. Protein product: CATSRDLGREAFF.